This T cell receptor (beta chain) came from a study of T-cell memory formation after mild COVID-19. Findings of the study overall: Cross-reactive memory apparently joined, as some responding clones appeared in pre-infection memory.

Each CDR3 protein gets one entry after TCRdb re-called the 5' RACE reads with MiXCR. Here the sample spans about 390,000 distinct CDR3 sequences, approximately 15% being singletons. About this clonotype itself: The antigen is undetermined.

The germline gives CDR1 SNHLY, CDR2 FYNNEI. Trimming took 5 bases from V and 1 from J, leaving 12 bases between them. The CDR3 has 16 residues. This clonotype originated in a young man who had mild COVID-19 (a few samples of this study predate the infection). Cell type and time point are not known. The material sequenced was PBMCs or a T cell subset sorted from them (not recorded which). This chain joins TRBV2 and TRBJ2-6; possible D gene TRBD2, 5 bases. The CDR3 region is CASSPVVASGANVLTF. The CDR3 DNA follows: TGTGCCAGCAGTCCAGTGGTAGCGTCTGGGGCCAACGTCCTGACTTTC.